Shown below are 9 T cell receptor beta chains from a single sample sequenced in a study of blood T cell repertoires in COVID-19 (dated by TCRdb to about 2020). The method behind the library was the immunoSEQ multiplex PCR assay. TCRdb stores this immuneACCESS table with in-frame sequences only. Part of the clones is absent; in the studies checked, under half of the shortfall reflects unresolved V genes, and no reason is known for the rest. The sample yields about 250,000 clones; about 80% were counted once. The ten largest clones represent 4.9% of the sample. Specimen: peripheral blood. These receptors came from a woman older than 75 with active or convalescent COVID-19.

The chain has TRBV2 and TRBJ1-5; 9 bases match TRBD1. The germline V gene has CDR1 SNHLY and CDR2 FYNNEI. V was pared by 6 bases and J by 4 bases, with 7 bases of the junction left unmatched. The CDR3 has 15 amino acids. CDR3 in amino acids: CASRADRGYNQPQHF. CDR3 DNA sequence: TGTGCCAGCAGGGCGGACAGGGGTTATAATCAGCCCCAGCATTTT.

The CDR3 DNA follows: TGTGCCAGCAGCAGGGACAGGAGGAACACTGAAGCTTTCTTT. Its translation is CASSRDRRNTEAFF. This rearrangement joins TRBV2 to TRBJ1-1, with 8 bases fitting TRBD1. V trimming: 6 bases; J trimming: 1 base; junction bases outside the gene matches: 4. This CDR3 is 14 amino acids long. CDR1 and CDR2 (germline): SNHLY, FYNNEI.

The chain carries TRBV27 and TRBJ2-1; a weak D match, TRBD2 (7 bases). Germline V lookup: CDR1 MNHEY, CDR2 SMNVEV (reference sequence). Trimming left V 5 bases short and J 1 base short, with 21 bases between. The CDR3 contains 18 residues. The CDR3 DNA reads TGTGCCAGCAGTCTAATGGGGGGGGCAGGGGCATCCTACAATGAGCAGTTCTTC. This codes for CASSLMGGAGASYNEQFF.

This CDR3 reads CASSGLREGSPLHF. The CDR3 region has the DNA TGTGCCAGCAGTGGCCTTCGGGAGGGCTCACCCCTCCACTTT. The chain has TRBV2 and TRBJ1-6; D gene unclear. The ends were cut back, 4 bases at V and 10 bases at J, with 14 bases in the middle. The CDR3 is 14 amino acids. CDR1 is SNHLY and CDR2 is FYNNEI in the germline V gene.

The chain has TRBV5-4 and TRBJ2-7, with D maybe TRBD1 (6 bases). Germline V lookup: CDR1 SGHNT, CDR2 YYREEE (reference sequence). Between the trimmed V and J ends, which lost 6 bases and 0 bases, there was a span of 10 bases. The CDR3 sequence is 13 residues long. CDR3 nucleotides: TGTGCCAGCAAAGGACAGAACTCCTACGAGCAGTACTTC. Translating it yields CASKGQNSYEQYF.

This chain uses TRBV27 with TRBJ1-1; D not resolved. CDR1 and CDR2 (germline): MNHEY, SMNVEV (reference sequence). Trimming cost V 9 bases and J 6 bases, with 17 bases left between them. The CDR3 has 13 amino acids. CDR3 in DNA: TGTGCCAGGCAGGCCCCTCTCGGCGCTGAAGCTTTCTTT. It specifies CARQAPLGAEAFF.

This sequence joins TRBV20-1 and TRBJ1-4, with a possible D match to TRBD1 (6 bases). The CDR3 is 13 residues long. Per the germline V gene, CDR1 is DFQATT and CDR2 is SNEGSKA (reference sequence). Trimming cost V 3 bases and J 4 bases, with 9 bases left between them. The CDR3 nucleotides are TGCAGTGCTAGTCAGGGGATTAATGAAAAACTGTTTTTT. Protein: CSASQGINEKLFF.

This chain joins TRBV6-1 and TRBJ2-7, with TRBD1 as a possible D gene (6 bases). This CDR3 region has 12 residues. Trimming cost V 5 bases and J 6 bases, with 11 bases left between them. CDR1 is MNHNS and CDR2 is SASEGT in the germline V gene. The CDR3 region is CASSSQGGEQYF. The DNA for the CDR3 is TGTGCCAGCAGTTCGCAAGGGGGCGAGCAGTACTTC.

This clone was seen once. The chain combines TRBV10-3 with TRBJ1-2; TRBD1 agrees at 11 bases. CDR1 and CDR2 from the germline V gene are ENHRY and SYGVKD. V dropped 5 bases and J dropped 6; count of bases not matched to a gene: 2. CDR3 size: 13 residues. The CDR3 coding sequence is TGTGCCATCAGTCGGACAGGGGGCGATGGCTACACCTTC. Translated, it gives CAISRTGGDGYTF.